The 14 T cell receptor beta chains listed next were all sequenced from one sample in a study of regulatory T cells in long-lasting Graves disease. Construction of the TCR beta libraries employed iRepertoire HTBI primers in conjunction with Arm-PCR of CDR3 regions. Each CDR3 protein is one row after TCRdb ran MiXCR on the multiplex PCR reads. Of approximately 360,000 distinct CDR3 sequences in the sample, roughly 25% were seen once. Regarding time point: persistent/refractory GD, antithyroid drugs over 5 years with positive TRAb. The authors made the TCR library using RNA they extracted from PBMCs. This specimen consisted of peripheral blood mononuclear cells (PBMCs), obtained when the disease was refractory, from a patient treated with antithyroid drugs. The receptors were gathered from a woman in her thirties or forties with Graves disease.

This clonotype was detected many times. The chain recombines TRBV20-1 with TRBJ2-6, with 9 nucleotides matching TRBD1. This CDR3 spans 17 amino acids. The V gene's germline CDR1 is DFQATT and CDR2 SNEGSKA (reference sequence). With 3 bases clipped from V and 0 bases from J, the junction kept 6 bases outside the gene matches. Here the CDR3 DNA reads TGCAGTGCTAGCCACAGGGGGCACTACTCTGGGGCCAACGTCCTGACTTTC. This encodes CSASHRGHYSGANVLTF.

This clonotype came up many times. The V and J genes are TRBV28 and TRBJ1-5; 9 bases map to TRBD1. Trimming removed 3 bases from V and 7 bases from J; junction bases left unmatched: 4. In germline, CDR1 is MDHEN, CDR2 SYDVKM. This CDR3 has 14 residues. DNA of the CDR3: TGTGCCAGCAGTTTTACAGGGGGCAGACAGCCCCAGCATTTT. It specifies CASSFTGGRQPQHF.

This clonotype was detected ten times or more. The chain combines TRBV28 with TRBJ1-2; tentative D call: TRBD1 (5 bases). The CDR3 has 13 amino acids. The V end was cut by 5 bases, the J end by 2 bases, with 9 bases between. The germline V gene has CDR1 MDHEN and CDR2 SYDVKM. The CDR3 loop reads CASSDSTNYGYTF. The DNA for the CDR3 is TGTGCCAGCAGTGACAGTACCAACTATGGCTACACCTTC.

The rearrangement uses TRBV2 and TRBJ2-2; D remains unclear. The germline V gene has CDR1 SNHLY and CDR2 FYNNEI. The CDR3 runs 15 residues. V was cut by 2 bases and J by 2 bases, with 9 bases left in between. CDR3 sequence (DNA): TGTGCCAGCAGTGAATTTATTCAAAACACCGGGGAGCTGTTTTTT. Its protein is CASSEFIQNTGELFF.

This chain uses TRBV2 with TRBJ2-1, with TRBD1 matching 8 bases. The germline V gene has CDR1 SNHLY and CDR2 FYNNEI. V shed 3 bases, J shed 2 bases, and the junction held 3 bases outside the gene matches. This CDR3 spans 15 amino acids. The CDR3 DNA is TGTGCCAGCAGTGACGGGACAGGTACCTACAATGAGCAGTTCTTC. Translating gives CASSDGTGTYNEQFF.

V usage is TRBV11-2 and J usage is TRBJ2-2, with TRBD2 matching over 14 bases. This CDR3 contains 22 residues. Germline CDR1 and CDR2: SGHAT and FQNNGV. With 3 bases clipped from V and 1 base from J, the junction kept 16 bases outside the gene matches. The CDR3 DNA follows: TGTGCCAGCAGCTTGATACCCCCGGGACTAGCGGGAGTCTGGGGGAACACCGGGGAGCTGTTTTTT. Its translation is CASSLIPPGLAGVWGNTGELFF.

This clonotype was picked up a small number of times. The J gene is TRBJ2-7, the V gene TRBV28; D gene unclear. The length of the CDR3 is 15 residues. V was shortened by 1 base and J by 1 base, with 11 bases between the two germline ends. The germline V gene has CDR1 MDHEN and CDR2 SYDVKM. The CDR3 bases are TGTGCCAGCAGTTTATCGAAAGGGTCTTCCTACGAGCAGTACTTC. It specifies CASSLSKGSSYEQYF.

The gene calls are TRBV9 and TRBJ2-5; D unclear. Germline V gene lookup returns CDR1 SGDLS and CDR2 YYNGEE. The CDR3 sequence is 14 residues long. V lost 0 bases and J 2 bases, leaving 8 bases between the germline ends. The CDR3 nucleotides are TGTGCCAGCAGCGTAGGGGCAAGTCAAGAGACCCAGTACTTC. Encoded protein: CASSVGASQETQYF.

This clonotype has just a few counts. The chain combines TRBV27 with TRBJ2-3, with 9 bases identical to TRBD2. V lost 4 bases and J lost 4; bases outside the gene matches: 12. This CDR3 spans 17 amino acids. Germline CDR1 MNHEY, CDR2 SMNVEV (reference sequence). The CDR3 region has the DNA TGTGCCAGCAGTTCTCTCTCTAGCGGGGCAGCTCCAGATACGCAGTATTTT. Residues: CASSSLSSGAAPDTQYF.

This clonotype was counted ten times or more. The rearrangement uses TRBV2 and TRBJ2-7, with D possibly matching TRBD2 (6 bases). The CDR3 has 12 residues. CDR1 SNHLY and CDR2 FYNNEI come from the germline V gene. Trimming stripped 3 bases from V and 8 bases from J, with 11 bases between. The CDR3 nucleotides are TGTGCCAGCAGTGACTGGCGGGGAAAGCAGTACTTC. Translation: CASSDWRGKQYF.

The chain has TRBV7-3 and TRBJ1-1; possible D gene TRBD1, 5 bases. This CDR3 has 16 amino acids. CDR1 is SGHTA and CDR2 is FQGTGA in the germline V gene. Trimming removed 1 base from V and 1 base from J, with 13 bases in between. CDR3 coding DNA: TGTGCCAGCAGCTTAAATCCCAAGACAGCGAACACTGAAGCTTTCTTT. Residues: CASSLNPKTANTEAFF.

This clonotype was observed a few times. The J gene is TRBJ2-2, the V gene TRBV6-1; 7 bases align to TRBD1. CDR1 and CDR2 from the germline V gene are MNHNS and SASEGT. This CDR3 contains 18 residues. V lost 6 bases to trimming and J lost 0 bases; unmatched junction nucleotides: 13. The CDR3 sequence is CASSPHVGTAANTGELFF. CDR3 in DNA: TGTGCCAGCAGCCCGCACGTTGGGACAGCTGCGAACACCGGGGAGCTGTTTTTT.

This clonotype was detected only once. The J gene is TRBJ2-7, the V gene TRBV28; TRBD2 matches at 11 bases. The trim removed 6 bases at V and 6 bases at J, leaving 7 bases unmatched. The CDR3 has 14 residues. Germline lookup yields CDR1 MDHEN and CDR2 SYDVKM. The CDR3 region is CASRMIAGGSEQYF. Here the CDR3 DNA reads TGTGCCAGCAGGATGATAGCGGGAGGGTCCGAGCAGTACTTC.

This clonotype was detected only a few times. V and J are TRBV7-9 and TRBJ1-1; 7 positions agree with TRBD1. The V segment lost 4 bases and the J segment 2 bases; nucleotides outside the gene matches: 10. The CDR3 covers 16 residues. Germline V gene sequence: CDR1 SEHNR, CDR2 FQNEAQ (reference sequence). CDR3 coding DNA: TGTGCCAGCAGCTCCCCGACAGGGAAGGGAAACACTGAAGCTTTCTTT. Translating gives CASSSPTGKGNTEAFF.